This TCR beta chain was captured by sequencing in a study of OX40 agonist ivuxolimab in advanced cancers. Study background: Prior therapy, whether anti-PD-1, anti-PD-L1 or anti-CTLA-4, was allowed, and more than 35% had some.

The assay was immunoSEQ multiplex PCR, and TCRdb's table has in-frame clones only and misses some. The repertoire consists of just under 65,000 clones, with just under 85% occurring once and the leading ten covering around 9.5%. This sequence originates from an adult with an advanced solid tumor such as melanoma, head and neck, liver or kidney cancer. Sequences were derived from CD4+ or CD8+ T cells sorted from blood, sampled in a trial of the OX40 agonist ivuxolimab.

CDR3 in DNA: TGTGCCAGTAGTACGGACTCGTTATATAGCAATCAGCCCCAGCATTTT. Its protein is CASSTDSLYSNQPQHF. The rearrangement joins TRBV19 to TRBJ1-5; the D is unclear. This CDR3 spans 16 amino acids. V lost 4 bases, J lost 0 bases, and 13 bases lay in between. CDR1 and CDR2 from the germline V gene are LNHDA and SQIVND (reference sequence). Together with reference TRBV19 and TRBJ1-5, the CDR3 gives the full variable domain: DGGITQSPKYLFRKEGQNVTLSCEQNLNHDAMYWYRQDPGQGLRLIYYSQIVNDFQKGDIAEGYSVSREKKESFPLTVTSAQKNPTAFYLCASSTDSLYSNQPQHFGDGTRLSIL.